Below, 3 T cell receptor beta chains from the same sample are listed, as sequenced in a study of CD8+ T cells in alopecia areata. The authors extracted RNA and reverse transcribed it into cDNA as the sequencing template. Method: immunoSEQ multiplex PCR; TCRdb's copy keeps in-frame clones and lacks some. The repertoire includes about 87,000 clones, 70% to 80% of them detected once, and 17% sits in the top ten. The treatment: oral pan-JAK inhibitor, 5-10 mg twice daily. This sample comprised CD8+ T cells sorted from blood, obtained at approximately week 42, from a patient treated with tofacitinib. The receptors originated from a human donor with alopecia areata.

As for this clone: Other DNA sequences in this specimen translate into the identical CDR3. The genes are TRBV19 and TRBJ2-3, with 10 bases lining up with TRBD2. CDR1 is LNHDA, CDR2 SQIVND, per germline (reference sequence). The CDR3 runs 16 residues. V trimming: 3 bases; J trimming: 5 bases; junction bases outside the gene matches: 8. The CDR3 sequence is CASSIGLAGEGDTQYF. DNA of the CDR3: TGTGCCAGTAGTATCGGGCTAGCGGGGGAAGGAGATACGCAGTATTTT.

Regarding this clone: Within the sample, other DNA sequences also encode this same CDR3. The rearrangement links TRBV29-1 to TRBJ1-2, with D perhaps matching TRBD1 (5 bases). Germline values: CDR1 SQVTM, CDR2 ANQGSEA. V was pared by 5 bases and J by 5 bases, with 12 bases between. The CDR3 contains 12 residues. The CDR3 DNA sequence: TGCAGCGTTAAGCGACAGAATTATGGCTACACCTTC. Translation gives CSVKRQNYGYTF. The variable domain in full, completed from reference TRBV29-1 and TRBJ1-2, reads SAVISQKPSRDICQRGTSLTIQCQVDSQVTMMFWYRQQPGQSLTLIATANQGSEATYESGFVIDKFPISRPNLTFSTLTVSNMSPEDSSIYLCSVKRQNYGYTFGSGTRLTVV.

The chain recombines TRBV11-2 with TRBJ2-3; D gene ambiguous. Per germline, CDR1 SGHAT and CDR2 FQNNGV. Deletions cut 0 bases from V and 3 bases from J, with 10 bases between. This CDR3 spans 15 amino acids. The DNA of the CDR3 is TGTGCCAGCAGCTTAGAGCGGAGCGCAACAGATACGCAGTATTTT. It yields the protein CASSLERSATDTQYF. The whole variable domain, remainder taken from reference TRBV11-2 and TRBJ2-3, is EAGVAQSPRYKIIEKRQSVAFWCNPISGHATLYWYQQILGQGPKLLIQFQNNGVVDDSQLPKDRFSAERLKGVDSTLKIQPAKLEDSAVYLCASSLERSATDTQYFGPGTRLTVL.